This T cell receptor (beta chain) was found in a study of blood T cell repertoires in COVID-19. As for the study in general: COVID-19 samples, acute and convalescent, were from the United States, Italy and Spain. The cDNA or gDNA used as material had been derived from T cells, B-cell-depleted T cells, or PBMCs.

Original processing methods: Nucleated cell counts were estimated from reference gene primer amplification. Profiled with immunoSEQ multiplex PCR; TCRdb holds only in-frame clones, not every one. That table gives V, J and clone size, and the DNA gave D and trimming. Of nearly 200,000 clones in the sample, roughly 84% were seen once. Sequencing input: peripheral blood. The source is a human donor in a cohort sampled during active COVID-19.

The CDR3 DNA reads TGTGCCAGCAGCTTAGGGTCTCGGGAGACCCAGTACTTC. This sequence encodes CASSLGSRETQYF. The chain recombines TRBV7-9 with TRBJ2-5; D is unresolved. The CDR3 sequence is 13 residues long. V lost 1 base to trimming and J lost 5 bases, with 8 bases between them. Germline V gene data show CDR1 as SEHNR and CDR2 as FQNEAQ (reference sequence).